What follows describes a single T cell receptor (beta chain). The antigen remains unidentified. CDR3 length: 13 amino acids. V lost 2 bases and J 2 bases, leaving 6 bases between the germline ends. In germline, CDR1 is MRHNA, CDR2 SNTAGT. The data were taken from a study of yellow fever vaccine responses in identical twins. General observations from the study: Reportedly, twins' vaccine T cell responses looked partly convergent and partly personalized.

TCRdb reanalysed the RT-PCR reads using MiXCR and keeps one entry per CDR3 protein. This repertoire shows 4,000 to 5,000 distinct CDR3 sequences, almost 85% found once; its top ten account for under 2.5%. V gene TRBV6-4 combines with J gene TRBJ1-1; unclear D gene. Specimen: T cells from blood (PBMCs), unsorted or a sorted subset (not recorded which), collected before or after yellow fever vaccination (not recorded which). This sequence was found in a woman in her late teens or twenties who received the yellow fever vaccine. CDR3 in amino acids: CASSDRANTEAFF. The CDR3 DNA sequence: TGTGCCAGCAGTGACAGGGCTAACACTGAAGCTTTCTTT.